Following are 27 T cell receptor beta chains from one sample sequenced in a study of T cell changes during pregnancy in multiple sclerosis. Profiling relied on immunoSEQ multiplex PCR, and the TCRdb table lists in-frame clones only, not all of them. The table lists just under 65,000 clones, roughly 89% of them singletons. The sequencing used peripheral blood, collected after pregnancy. All receptors come from a female donor in good health, enrolled as a control in a pregnancy study.

This chain joins TRBV12-5 and TRBJ1-2; perhaps TRBD1 as D (6 bases). The CDR3 is 15 residues long. Trimming pared 2 bases from V and 4 bases from J, leaving 14 bases between. Germline CDR1 and CDR2: LGHNT and FRNRAP. The CDR3 is CASGLLNRDAYGYTF. The CDR3, as DNA: TGTGCTAGTGGTTTGCTGAACAGGGATGCCTATGGCTACACCTTC.

This clone was seen just once. The chain joins TRBV21-1 to TRBJ2-1; TRBD2, the table's D call, was not compared with the DNA. TRBV21-1 is designated a pseudogene. The CDR3 covers 12 residues. The CDR3 is CASRSSGGKQFF. The CDR3 DNA reads as TGTGCCAGCAGGTCTAGCGGGGGGAAGCAGTTCTTC.

The chain carries TRBV19 and TRBJ2-2; 9 bases agree with TRBD2. The germline V gene has CDR1 LNHDA and CDR2 SQIVND (reference sequence). V trimming: 4 bases; J trimming: 6 bases; junction bases outside the gene matches: 9. CDR3 length: 16 amino acids. CDR3 sequence reads: CASSSWTSAGPGELFF. Written as DNA, the CDR3 is TGTGCCAGTAGTAGTTGGACTAGCGCCGGGCCCGGGGAGCTGTTTTTT.

The chain employs TRBV29-1 and TRBJ2-7; 9 bases agree with TRBD1. With 3 bases clipped from V and 0 bases from J, the junction kept 0 bases outside the gene matches. The CDR3 is 13 residues long. From germline, CDR1 is SQVTM and CDR2 ANQGSEA. CDR3 sequence (DNA): TGCAGCGTTGAGACAGGGGGCTCCTACGAGCAGTACTTC. Residues: CSVETGGSYEQYF.

V and J are TRBV30 and TRBJ1-5; D remains unclear. The ends were cut back, 4 bases at V and 4 bases at J, with 20 bases in the middle. This CDR3 spans 16 amino acids. Per germline, CDR1 GTSNPN and CDR2 SVGIG (reference sequence). The DNA of the CDR3 is TGTGCCTGGATTAGTTTGGAATCAGGATCAAATCAGCCCCAGCATTTT. As protein: CAWISLESGSNQPQHF. Full variable domain (outside the CDR3, taken from reference TRBV30 and TRBJ1-5): SQTIHQWPATLVQPVGSPLSLECTVEGTSNPNLYWYRQAAGRGLQLLFYSVGIGQISSEVPQNLSASRPQDRQFILSSKKLLLSDSGFYLCAWISLESGSNQPQHFGDGTRLSIL.

The CDR3 reads CSVKEGQGNSPLHF. The CDR3 bases are TGCAGCGTTAAGGAGGGACAGGGCAATTCACCCCTCCACTTT. The chain couples TRBV29-1 to TRBJ1-6, with 9 bases fitting TRBD1. The CDR3 contains 14 residues. Germline CDR1 and CDR2: SQVTM and ANQGSEA. The V segment lost 5 bases and the J segment 7 bases; nucleotides outside the gene matches: 6.

The chain couples TRBV5-1 to TRBJ1-2, with D hard to call. CDR3 length: 14 residues. Germline V gene sequence: CDR1 SGHRS, CDR2 YFSETQ. Trimming shortened V by 0 bases and J by 3 bases, and 9 bases separated the two germline ends. This CDR3 is CASSLELGDYGYTF. CDR3 nucleotides: TGCGCCAGCAGCTTGGAATTGGGAGACTATGGCTACACCTTC.

Worth noting for this clone: One end of the junction varies from germline; a read error may be responsible. This rearrangement joins TRBV7-7 to TRBJ2-5; 9 bases agree with TRBD1. Germline loops: CDR1 SSHAT, CDR2 FNYEAQ (reference sequence). The CDR3 covers 15 residues. CDR3 in amino acids: CASSLAGTGQETQYF. CDR3 bases: TGTGCTAGCAGCTTAGCCGGGACAGGGCAAGAGACCCAGTACTTC. Based on the CDR3 plus reference TRBV7-7 and TRBJ2-5, the full variable domain is GAGVSQSPRYKVTKRGQDVTLRCDPISSHATLYWYQQALGQGPEFLTYFNYEAQPDKSGLPSDRFSAERPEGSISTLTIQRTEQRDSAMYRCASSLAGTGQETQYFGPGTRLLVL.

The gene calls are TRBV5-6 and TRBJ2-2, with 9 bases aligning to TRBD1. Germline trimming cut 4 bases from V and 5 bases from J; bases unmatched to any gene: 3. The CDR3 has 14 residues. The germline V gene encodes CDR1 SGHDT and CDR2 YYEEEE. CDR3 sequence reads: CASSLDRGTGELFF. The CDR3, as DNA: TGTGCCAGCAGCCTGGACAGGGGTACCGGGGAGCTGTTTTTT.

This clone appeared once. The rearrangement joins TRBV10-3 to TRBJ2-2; D is possibly TRBD1 (5 bases). Germline-derived CDR1 and CDR2 are ENHRY and SYGVKD. The CDR3 runs 17 residues. V gave up 0 bases and J gave up 3 bases, with 14 bases separating them. CDR3 residues: CAISESQVGLDTGELFF. CDR3 sequence (DNA): TGTGCCATCAGTGAGTCGCAGGTGGGGCTTGACACCGGGGAGCTGTTTTTT.

This clone was recorded once. V usage is TRBV15 and J usage is TRBJ1-6, with TRBD1 identical over 7 bases. The CDR3 totals 20 residues. J was trimmed by 0 bases and V by 6 bases; bases with no gene match: 17. Germline values: CDR1 LNHNV, CDR2 YYDKDF (reference sequence). CDR3 region: CATRGVTGTATSSYNSPLHF. In DNA, the CDR3 is TGTGCCACCAGGGGAGTTACCGGGACAGCAACTAGCTCCTATAATTCACCCCTCCACTTT.

The rearrangement links TRBV28 to TRBJ2-6; 7 nucleotides line up with TRBD1. Germline values: CDR1 MDHEN, CDR2 SYDVKM. CDR3 length equals 19 residues. Unmatched junction bases numbered 11, after V lost 3 bases and J lost 0 bases. CDR3 residues: CASSLHRQGRLSGANVLTF. CDR3 sequence (DNA): TGTGCCAGCAGTTTGCATCGACAGGGAAGACTCTCTGGGGCCAACGTCCTGACTTTC.

The chain combines TRBV14 with TRBJ2-5; 11 positions agree with TRBD1. This CDR3 is 19 amino acids long. After removal of 0 bases from V and 5 bases from J, the junction contained 14 bases not matched to a gene. Germline V CDR1 and CDR2: SGHDN, FVKESK. The CDR3 nucleotides read TGTGCCAGCAGCCAAGAGGGGTTCCTGGGACAGGGGGTCCTGGAGACCCAGTACTTC. This sequence encodes CASSQEGFLGQGVLETQYF.

The chain recombines TRBV6-5 with TRBJ1-5; the match to TRBD1 covers 9 bases. CDR1 and CDR2 from the germline V gene are MNHEY and SVGAGI. Trimming at V came to 6 bases and at J to 6 bases, leaving 9 bases not matched to a gene. The CDR3 totals 15 residues. CDR3 sequence reads: CASSRGGGQGQPQHF. The CDR3 nucleotides read TGTGCCAGCAGCCGAGGGGGGGGACAGGGTCAGCCCCAGCATTTT.

The V and J genes are TRBV4-1 and TRBJ1-3, with 8 bases lining up with TRBD1. CDR1 is MGHRA, CDR2 YSYEKL, per germline. This CDR3 comprises 15 residues. The ends lost 1 base at V and 3 bases at J; junction bases unmatched: 2. This CDR3 reads CASSQGTGGGNTIYF. Here the CDR3 DNA reads TGCGCCAGCAGCCAAGGTACAGGGGGTGGAAACACCATATATTTT.

This chain connects TRBV11-1 to TRBJ2-2, with D perhaps matching TRBD1 (6 bases). V shed 1 base and J shed 5 bases, with 14 bases lying between them. The CDR3 extends over 16 amino acids. From germline, CDR1 is SGHAT and CDR2 FQDESV (reference sequence). The CDR3 sequence: CASSLVSGAGTGELFF. The CDR3 bases are TGTGCCAGCAGCTTAGTATCAGGGGCCGGGACCGGGGAGCTGTTTTTT. Full variable domain (missing parts from reference TRBV11-1 and TRBJ2-2): EAEVAQSPRYKITEKSQAVAFWCDPISGHATLYWYRQILGQGPELLVQFQDESVVDDSQLPKDRFSAERLKGVDSTLKIQPAELGDSAMYLCASSLVSGAGTGELFFGEGSRLTVL.

The CDR3 region is CATSPRRGLGTGELFF. The CDR3 nucleotides read TGTGCCACCAGCCCCCGCAGGGGTCTTGGCACCGGGGAGCTGTTTTTT. The rearrangement joins TRBV15 to TRBJ2-2, with D maybe TRBD1 (6 bases). Germline values: CDR1 LNHNV, CDR2 YYDKDF (reference sequence). Between the trimmed V and J ends, which lost 5 bases and 4 bases, there was a span of 17 bases. The CDR3 has 16 amino acids.

The V and J genes are TRBV6-5 and TRBJ2-5, with 7 bases fitting TRBD2. After removal of 6 bases from V and 5 bases from J, the junction contained 6 bases not matched to a gene. CDR1 and CDR2 (germline): MNHEY, SVGAGI. This CDR3 comprises 13 residues. CDR3 bases: TGTGCCAGCAGGACTAGCCCGGGTGAGACCCAGTACTTC. The encoded protein is CASRTSPGETQYF.

The chain's CDR3 is CASSLRDSNEKLFF. In DNA, the CDR3 is TGTGCCAGCTCGCTCCGGGACTCGAATGAAAAACTGTTTTTT. The J gene is TRBJ1-4, the V gene TRBV18; D is possibly TRBD1 (5 bases). The CDR3 sequence is 14 residues long. Germline-derived CDR1 and CDR2 are KGHSH and LQKENI. V was pared by 6 bases and J by 5 bases, with 13 bases between.

The chain employs TRBV6-6 and TRBJ1-6; TRBD1 matches 7 bases. CDR1 and CDR2 (germline): MNHNY, SVGAGI (reference sequence). The V gene end was trimmed by 4 bases and the J gene end by 7 bases; junction bases not matched to a gene: 10. The CDR3 runs 16 residues. CDR3 amino acids: CASSSAAGTENSPLHF. DNA for the CDR3: TGTGCCAGCAGTTCCGCAGCCGGGACAGAGAATTCACCCCTCCACTTT.

The chain recombines TRBV11-2 with TRBJ2-4; TRBD1 is a possible D gene (6 bases). Germline-derived CDR1 and CDR2 are SGHAT and FQNNGV. V was cut by 2 bases and J by 0 bases, with 14 bases left in between. The CDR3 is made up of 17 amino acids. The DNA for the CDR3 is TGTGCCAGCAGCTTAACGGACAGCTTATTAGCCAAAAACATTCAGTACTTC. The encoded protein is CASSLTDSLLAKNIQYF.

The chain couples TRBV6-5 to TRBJ2-7, with D tentatively TRBD2 (5 bases). Trimming removed 4 bases from V and 0 bases from J, with 10 bases in between. From germline, CDR1 is MNHEY and CDR2 SVGAGI. The CDR3 consists of 14 residues. The chain's CDR3 is CASSSPGNSYEQYF. The CDR3 nucleotides are TGTGCCAGCAGTTCCCCGGGGAACTCCTACGAGCAGTACTTC.

V and J are TRBV5-6 and TRBJ2-7; D unclear. Germline V CDR1 and CDR2: SGHDT, YYEEEE. V lost 0 bases, J lost 7 bases, and 8 bases lay in between. This CDR3 comprises 12 residues. CDR3 coding DNA: TGTGCCAGCAGCTTGGCTACCGTGGAGCAGTACTTC. It yields the protein CASSLATVEQYF.

This rearrangement joins TRBV9 to TRBJ2-1; weak D call: TRBD2 (5 bases). Germline CDR1 and CDR2: SGDLS and YYNGEE. Trimming took off 0 bases at V and 8 bases at J, with 21 bases between the two ends. The CDR3 is made up of 17 amino acids. The CDR3 nucleotides are TGTGCCAGCAGCGTAGATACGGGGTCCCACTATGGCGATGAGCAGTTCTTC. Translated: CASSVDTGSHYGDEQFF.

V gene TRBV7-2 combines with J gene TRBJ1-5; possible D gene TRBD1, 6 bases. The CDR3 spans 14 residues. The germline V gene has CDR1 SGHTA and CDR2 FQGNSA. The germline V and J ends were trimmed by 0 bases and 9 bases, with 12 bases remaining between them. The CDR3 here is CASSLAQGGRPQHF. The CDR3 DNA reads TGTGCCAGCAGCTTAGCACAGGGCGGGCGGCCCCAGCATTTT.

The chain carries TRBV7-8 and TRBJ2-7, with a possible D match to TRBD2 (6 bases). Trimming stripped 11 bases from V and 7 bases from J, with 18 bases between. Germline V gene lookup returns CDR1 SGHVS and CDR2 FQNEAQ. CDR3 length equals 12 residues. CDR3 DNA sequence: TGTGCCGCGGGGACGGTTCCCAGGGAGCAGTACTTC. It yields the protein CAAGTVPREQYF.

The V gene is TRBV18, the J gene TRBJ1-2; tentative D call: TRBD1 (6 bases). CDR1 and CDR2 from the germline V gene are KGHSH and LQKENI. This CDR3 contains 16 residues. V lost 0 bases, J lost 7 bases, and 18 bases lay in between. The CDR3 reads CASSPPAGPQGTGYTF. CDR3 DNA: TGTGCCAGCTCACCACCGGCAGGCCCTCAGGGGACTGGCTACACCTTC.